This entry describes one TCR beta chain. What it binds is unknown. These data belong to a study of response to subunit inactivated influenza vaccine. Study-level points and caveats: New T cells are recruited in small numbers by each seasonal influenza vaccination, according to the authors' suggestion.

The CDR3 is 17 residues long. Germline lookup yields CDR1 LGHNA and CDR2 YNFKEQ. Trimming at V came to 0 bases and at J to 2 bases, leaving 8 bases not matched to a gene. MiXCR, run by TCRdb on the RT-PCR reads, gives a single entry per CDR3 protein. The table shows 600,000 to 850,000 distinct CDR3 sequences, with approximately 14% occurring only once. The source material was PBMCs from blood, sampled less than 15 days before vaccination. The rearrangement uses TRBV4-2 and TRBJ2-7, with 9 bases identical to TRBD1. The receptor's source is a man between 50 and 59 years old who received an inactivated influenza vaccine. CDR3 amino acids: CASSQEVWDRVTYEQYF. CDR3 bases: TGTGCCAGCAGCCAAGAAGTGTGGGACAGGGTAACCTACGAGCAGTACTTC.